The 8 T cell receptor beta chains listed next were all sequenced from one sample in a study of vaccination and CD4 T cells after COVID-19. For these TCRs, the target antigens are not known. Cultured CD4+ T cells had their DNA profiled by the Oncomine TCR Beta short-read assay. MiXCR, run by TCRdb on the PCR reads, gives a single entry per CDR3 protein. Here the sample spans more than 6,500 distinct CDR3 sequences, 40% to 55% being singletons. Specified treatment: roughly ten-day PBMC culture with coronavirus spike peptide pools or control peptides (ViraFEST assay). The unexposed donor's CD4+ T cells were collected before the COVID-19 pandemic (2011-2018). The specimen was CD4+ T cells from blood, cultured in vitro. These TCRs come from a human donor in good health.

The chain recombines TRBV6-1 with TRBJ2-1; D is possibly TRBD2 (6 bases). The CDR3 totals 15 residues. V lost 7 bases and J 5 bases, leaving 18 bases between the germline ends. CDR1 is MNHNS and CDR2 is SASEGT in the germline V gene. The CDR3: CASKSRASAHNEQFF. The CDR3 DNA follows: TGTGCCAGCAAGAGCAGGGCTAGCGCACACAATGAGCAGTTCTTC.

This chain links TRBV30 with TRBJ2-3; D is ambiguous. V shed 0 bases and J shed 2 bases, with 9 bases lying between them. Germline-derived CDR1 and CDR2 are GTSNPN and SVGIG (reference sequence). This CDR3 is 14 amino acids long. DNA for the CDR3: TGTGCCTGGAGTGTCCTAGGACCCACAGATACGCAGTATTTT. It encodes CAWSVLGPTDTQYF. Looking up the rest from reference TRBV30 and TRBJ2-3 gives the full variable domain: SQTIHQWPATLVQPVGSPLSLECTVEGTSNPNLYWYRQAAGRGLQLLFYSVGIGQISSEVPQNLSASRPQDRQFILSSKKLLLSDSGFYLCAWSVLGPTDTQYFGPGTRLTVL.

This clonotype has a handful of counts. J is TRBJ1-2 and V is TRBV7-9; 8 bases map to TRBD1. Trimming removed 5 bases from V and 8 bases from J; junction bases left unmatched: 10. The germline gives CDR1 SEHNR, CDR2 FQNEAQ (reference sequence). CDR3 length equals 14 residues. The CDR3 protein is CASSVGQGGGGYTF. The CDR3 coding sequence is TGTGCCAGCAGCGTCGGACAGGGAGGGGGAGGCTACACCTTC.

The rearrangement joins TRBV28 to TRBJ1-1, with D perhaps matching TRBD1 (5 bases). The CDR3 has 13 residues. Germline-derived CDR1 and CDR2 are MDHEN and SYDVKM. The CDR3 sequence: CAGKGQGYTEAFF. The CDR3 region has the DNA TGTGCGGGAAAGGGGCAGGGCTACACTGAAGCTTTCTTT.

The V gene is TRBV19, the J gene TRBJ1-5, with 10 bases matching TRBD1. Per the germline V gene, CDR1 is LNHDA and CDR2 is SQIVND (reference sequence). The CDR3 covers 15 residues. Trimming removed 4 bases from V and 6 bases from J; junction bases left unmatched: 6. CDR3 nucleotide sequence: TGTGCCAGTAGTACACCGGGACAGGGGTTTCAGCCCCAGCATTTT. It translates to CASSTPGQGFQPQHF.

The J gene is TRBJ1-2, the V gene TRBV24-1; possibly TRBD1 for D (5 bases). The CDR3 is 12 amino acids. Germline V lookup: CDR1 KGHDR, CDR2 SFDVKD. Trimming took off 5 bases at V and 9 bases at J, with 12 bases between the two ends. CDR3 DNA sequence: TGTGCCACCAGTGCCCGGGACGGGAGCTACACCTTC. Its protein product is CATSARDGSYTF.

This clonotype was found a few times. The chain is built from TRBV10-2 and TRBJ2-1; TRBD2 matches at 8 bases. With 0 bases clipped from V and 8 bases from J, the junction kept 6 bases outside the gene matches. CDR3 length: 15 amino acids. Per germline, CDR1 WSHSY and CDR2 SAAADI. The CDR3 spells CASSESSGAVYEQFF. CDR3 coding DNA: TGCGCCAGCAGTGAGTCTAGCGGGGCTGTGTATGAGCAGTTCTTC.

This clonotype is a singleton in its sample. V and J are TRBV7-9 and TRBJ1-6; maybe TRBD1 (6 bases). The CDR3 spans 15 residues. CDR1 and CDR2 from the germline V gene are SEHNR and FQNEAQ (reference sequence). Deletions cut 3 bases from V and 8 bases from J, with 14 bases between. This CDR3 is CASSLRGAPYSPLHF. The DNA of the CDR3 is TGTGCCAGCAGCTTGAGGGGGGCGCCTTATTCACCCCTCCACTTT. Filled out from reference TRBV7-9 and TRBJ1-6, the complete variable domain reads DTGVSQNPRHKITKRGQNVTFRCDPISEHNRLYWYRQTLGQGPEFLTYFQNEAQLEKSRLLSDRFSAERPKGSFSTLEIQRTEQGDSAMYLCASSLRGAPYSPLHFGNGTRLTVT.